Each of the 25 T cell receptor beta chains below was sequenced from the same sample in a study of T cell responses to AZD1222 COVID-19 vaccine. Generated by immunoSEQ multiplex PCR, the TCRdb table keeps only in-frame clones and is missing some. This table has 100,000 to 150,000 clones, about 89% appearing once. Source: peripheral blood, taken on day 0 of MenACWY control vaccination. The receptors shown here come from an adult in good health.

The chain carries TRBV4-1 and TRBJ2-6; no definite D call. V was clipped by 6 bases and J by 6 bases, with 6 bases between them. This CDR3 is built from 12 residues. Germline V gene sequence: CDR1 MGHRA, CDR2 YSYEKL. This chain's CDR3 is CASSREANVLTF. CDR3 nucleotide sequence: TGCGCCAGCAGTCGCGAGGCCAACGTCCTGACTTTC.

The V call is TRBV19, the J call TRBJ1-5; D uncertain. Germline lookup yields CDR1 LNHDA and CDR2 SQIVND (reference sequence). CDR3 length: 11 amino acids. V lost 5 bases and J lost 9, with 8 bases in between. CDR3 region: CASSDWGPQHF. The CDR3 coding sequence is TGTGCCAGTAGTGATTGGGGGCCCCAGCATTTT.

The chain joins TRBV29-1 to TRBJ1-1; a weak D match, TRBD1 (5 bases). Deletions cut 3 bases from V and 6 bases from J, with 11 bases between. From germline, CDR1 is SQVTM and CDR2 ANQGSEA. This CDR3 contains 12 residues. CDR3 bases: TGCAGCGTTGATCTAGGGGACCCTGAAGCTTTCTTT. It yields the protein CSVDLGDPEAFF. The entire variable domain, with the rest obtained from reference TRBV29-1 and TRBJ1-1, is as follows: SAVISQKPSRDICQRGTSLTIQCQVDSQVTMMFWYRQQPGQSLTLIATANQGSEATYESGFVIDKFPISRPNLTFSTLTVSNMSPEDSSIYLCSVDLGDPEAFFGQGTRLTVV.

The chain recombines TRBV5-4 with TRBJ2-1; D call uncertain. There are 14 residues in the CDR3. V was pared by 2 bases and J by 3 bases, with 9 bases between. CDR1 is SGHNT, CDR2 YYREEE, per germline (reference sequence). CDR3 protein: CASSFSTSYNEQFF. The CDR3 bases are TGTGCCAGCAGCTTCTCAACCAGCTACAATGAGCAGTTCTTC.

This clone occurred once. The chain's CDR3 is CASSYLGQNEKLFF. For the CDR3, the DNA is TGTGCCAGCAGTTACCTGGGCCAAAATGAAAAACTGTTTTTT. The chain recombines TRBV6-5 with TRBJ1-4; D gene ambiguous. Germline V gene data show CDR1 as MNHEY and CDR2 as SVGAGI. The CDR3 has 14 amino acids. V shed 2 bases and J shed 5 bases, with 9 bases lying between them.

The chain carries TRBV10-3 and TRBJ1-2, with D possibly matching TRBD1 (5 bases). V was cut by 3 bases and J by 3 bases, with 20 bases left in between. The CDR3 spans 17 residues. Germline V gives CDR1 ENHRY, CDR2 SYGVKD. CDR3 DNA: TGTGCCATCAGTGATATAGGAGGGACGGCCTTCGACTATGGCTACACCTTC. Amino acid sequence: CAISDIGGTAFDYGYTF.

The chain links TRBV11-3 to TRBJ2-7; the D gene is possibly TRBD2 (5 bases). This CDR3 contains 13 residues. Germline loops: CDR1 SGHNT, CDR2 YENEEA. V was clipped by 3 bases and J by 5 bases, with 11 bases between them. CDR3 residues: CASSFRTYDEQYF. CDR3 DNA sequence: TGTGCCAGCAGCTTCCGGACTTACGACGAGCAGTACTTC. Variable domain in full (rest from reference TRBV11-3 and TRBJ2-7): EAGVVQSPRYKIIEKKQPVAFWCNPISGHNTLYWYLQNLGQGPELLIRYENEEAVDDSQLPKDRFSAERLKGVDSTLKIQPAELGDSAVYLCASSFRTYDEQYFGPGTRLTVT.

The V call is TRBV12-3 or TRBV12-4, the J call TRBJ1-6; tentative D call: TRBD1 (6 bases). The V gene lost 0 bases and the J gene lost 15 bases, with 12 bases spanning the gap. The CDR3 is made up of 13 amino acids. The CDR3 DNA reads TGTGCCAGCAGTTTAGCTTTGGGGGCGGGCCTCCACTTT. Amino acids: CASSLALGAGLHF.

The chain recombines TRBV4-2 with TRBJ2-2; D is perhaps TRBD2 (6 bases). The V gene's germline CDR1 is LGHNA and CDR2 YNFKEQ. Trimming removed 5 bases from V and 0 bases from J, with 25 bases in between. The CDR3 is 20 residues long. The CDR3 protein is CASSSPSASLGFANTGELFF. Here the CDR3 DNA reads TGTGCCAGCAGCTCCCCTAGCGCCTCTTTGGGCTTCGCGAACACCGGGGAGCTGTTTTTT.

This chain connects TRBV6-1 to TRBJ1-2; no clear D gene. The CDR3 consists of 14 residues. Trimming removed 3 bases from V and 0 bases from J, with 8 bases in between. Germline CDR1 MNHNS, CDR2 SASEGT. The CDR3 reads CASSEIRTNYGYTF. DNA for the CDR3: TGTGCCAGCAGTGAGATCAGGACTAACTATGGCTACACCTTC.

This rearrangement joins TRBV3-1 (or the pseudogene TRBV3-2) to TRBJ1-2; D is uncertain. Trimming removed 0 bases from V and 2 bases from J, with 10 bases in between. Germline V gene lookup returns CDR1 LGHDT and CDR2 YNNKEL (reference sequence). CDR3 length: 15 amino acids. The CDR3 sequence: CASSQDRGPNYGYTF. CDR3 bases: TGTGCCAGCAGCCAAGATCGCGGGCCAAACTATGGCTACACCTTC.

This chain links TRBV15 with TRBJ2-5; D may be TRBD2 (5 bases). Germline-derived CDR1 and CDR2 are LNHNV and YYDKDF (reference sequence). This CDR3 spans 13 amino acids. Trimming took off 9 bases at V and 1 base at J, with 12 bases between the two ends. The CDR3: CATKKGVQETQYF. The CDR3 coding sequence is TGTGCCACTAAAAAGGGAGTCCAAGAGACCCAGTACTTC.

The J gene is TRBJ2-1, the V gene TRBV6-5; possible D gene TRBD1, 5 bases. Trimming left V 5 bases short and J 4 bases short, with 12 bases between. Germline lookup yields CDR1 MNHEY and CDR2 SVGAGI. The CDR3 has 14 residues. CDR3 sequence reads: CASSRRQGYNEQFF. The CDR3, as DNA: TGTGCCAGCAGTCGTCGCCAGGGTTACAATGAGCAGTTCTTC.

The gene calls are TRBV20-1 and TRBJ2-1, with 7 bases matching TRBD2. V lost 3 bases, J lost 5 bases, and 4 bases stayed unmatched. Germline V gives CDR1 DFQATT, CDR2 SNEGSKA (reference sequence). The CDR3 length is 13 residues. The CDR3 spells CSASRGSHNEQFF. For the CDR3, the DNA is TGCAGTGCTAGTCGCGGGAGCCACAATGAGCAGTTCTTC.

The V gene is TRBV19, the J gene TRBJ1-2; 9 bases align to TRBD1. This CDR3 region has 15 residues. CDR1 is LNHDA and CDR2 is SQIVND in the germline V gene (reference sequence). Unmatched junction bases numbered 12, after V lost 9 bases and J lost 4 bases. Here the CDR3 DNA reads TGTGCCAGCAGCCTGGACAGGGGTAAGGCCTATGGCTACACCTTC. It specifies CASSLDRGKAYGYTF. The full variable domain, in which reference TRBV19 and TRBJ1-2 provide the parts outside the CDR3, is DGGITQSPKYLFRKEGQNVTLSCEQNLNHDAMYWYRQDPGQGLRLIYYSQIVNDFQKGDIAEGYSVSREKKESFPLTVTSAQKNPTAFYLCASSLDRGKAYGYTFGSGTRLTVV.

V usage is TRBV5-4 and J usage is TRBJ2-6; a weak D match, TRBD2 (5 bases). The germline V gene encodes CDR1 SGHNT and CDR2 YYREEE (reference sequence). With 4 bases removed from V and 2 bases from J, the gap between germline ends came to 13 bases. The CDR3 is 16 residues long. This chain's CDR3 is CASSRAGTTGANVLTF. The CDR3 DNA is TGTGCCAGCAGCCGGGCGGGTACAACTGGGGCCAACGTCCTGACTTTC.

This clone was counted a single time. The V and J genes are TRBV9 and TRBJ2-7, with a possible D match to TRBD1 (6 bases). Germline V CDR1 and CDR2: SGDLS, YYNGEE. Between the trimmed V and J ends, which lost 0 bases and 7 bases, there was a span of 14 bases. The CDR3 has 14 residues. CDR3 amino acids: CASSVGGGRGEQYF. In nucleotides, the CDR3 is TGTGCCAGCAGCGTAGGAGGGGGACGGGGTGAGCAGTACTTC.

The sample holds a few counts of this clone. In nucleotides, the CDR3 is TGCGCCAGCTCAAACGGGGGACCGGAGGACGAGCAGTACTTC. Translating gives CASSNGGPEDEQYF. The genes are TRBV5-1 and TRBJ2-7, with a possible D match to TRBD2 (6 bases). Germline lookup yields CDR1 SGHRS and CDR2 YFSETQ. V gave up 7 bases and J gave up 5 bases, with 19 bases separating them. There are 14 residues in the CDR3.

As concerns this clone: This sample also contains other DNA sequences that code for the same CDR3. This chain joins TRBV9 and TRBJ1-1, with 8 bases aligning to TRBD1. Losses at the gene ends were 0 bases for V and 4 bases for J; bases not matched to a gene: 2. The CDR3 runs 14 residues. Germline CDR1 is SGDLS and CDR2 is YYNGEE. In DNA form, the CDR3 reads TGTGCCAGCAGCGTAGCAGGGGGCGGCACTGAAGCTTTCTTT. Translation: CASSVAGGGTEAFF.

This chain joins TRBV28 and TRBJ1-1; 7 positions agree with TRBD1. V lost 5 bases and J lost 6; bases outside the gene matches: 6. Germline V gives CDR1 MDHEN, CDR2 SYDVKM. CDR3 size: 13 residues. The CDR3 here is CASSLGQVSEAFF. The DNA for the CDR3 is TGTGCCAGCAGTCTCGGACAGGTGTCTGAAGCTTTCTTT.

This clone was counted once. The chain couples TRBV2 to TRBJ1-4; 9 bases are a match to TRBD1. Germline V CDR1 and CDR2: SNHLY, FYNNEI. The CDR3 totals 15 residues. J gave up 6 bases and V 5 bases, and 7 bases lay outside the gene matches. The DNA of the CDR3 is TGTGCCAGCAGTCCCGAGGGACAGGGTTATGAAAAACTGTTTTTT. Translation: CASSPEGQGYEKLFF.

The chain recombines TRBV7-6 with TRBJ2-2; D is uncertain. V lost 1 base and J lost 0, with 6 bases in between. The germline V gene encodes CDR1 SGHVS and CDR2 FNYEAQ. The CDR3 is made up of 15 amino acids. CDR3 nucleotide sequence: TGTGCCAGCAGCTTAGTAAGGTCGAACACCGGGGAGCTGTTTTTT. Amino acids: CASSLVRSNTGELFF.

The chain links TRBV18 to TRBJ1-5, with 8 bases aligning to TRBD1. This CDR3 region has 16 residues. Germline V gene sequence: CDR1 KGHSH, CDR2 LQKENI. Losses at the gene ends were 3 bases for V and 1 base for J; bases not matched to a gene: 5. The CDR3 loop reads CASSPSGQVSNQPQHF. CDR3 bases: TGTGCCAGCTCACCCTCGGGACAGGTCAGCAATCAGCCCCAGCATTTT.

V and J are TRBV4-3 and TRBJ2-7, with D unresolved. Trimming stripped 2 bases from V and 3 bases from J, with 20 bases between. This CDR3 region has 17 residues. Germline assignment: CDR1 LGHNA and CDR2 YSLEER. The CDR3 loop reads CASSQSWAPVTRYEQYF. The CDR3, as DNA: TGCGCCAGCAGCCAATCCTGGGCCCCGGTGACCCGCTACGAGCAGTACTTC.

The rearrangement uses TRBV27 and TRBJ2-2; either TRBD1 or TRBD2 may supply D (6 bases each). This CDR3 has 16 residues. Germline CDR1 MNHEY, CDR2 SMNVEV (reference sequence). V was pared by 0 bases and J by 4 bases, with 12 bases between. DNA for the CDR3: TGTGCCAGCAGTTTATCGGGGGGCTGGGGCACCGGGGAGCTGTTTTTT. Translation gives CASSLSGGWGTGELFF.